These T cell receptor beta chains were read from a single sample in a study of vaccination and CD4 T cells after COVID-19. Which antigens these TCRs recognize remains unknown. TCRdb called the PCR reads again in MiXCR, with one record for every CDR3 protein. The table lists some 25,000 distinct CDR3 sequences, 35% to 55% of them singletons, with around 7.2% in the top ten. Sequenced material: CD4+ T cells from blood, cultured in vitro. The receptors stem from a human donor who had recovered from COVID-19. CDR3s include the opening cysteine and the closing phenylalanine or tryptophan. A D gene is named only where the DNA matches it firmly. The size field is filled for only some rows; it gives once, few, many or a size class.

>TRBJ1-1|TRBV28|-|few
CASSSGSLNTEAFF
TGTGCCAGCAGTTCAGGATCCTTGAACACTGAAGCTTTCTTT
>TRBJ1-6|TRBV5-1|TRBD1|-
CASSLPGTGNNSPLHF
TGCGCCAGCAGCTTGCCGGGGACAGGGAATAATTCACCCCTCCACTTT
>TRBJ1-4|TRBV24-1|-|-
CATRGTQSNEKLFF
TGTGCCACCAGAGGGACCCAGTCTAATGAAAAACTGTTTTTT
>TRBJ1-5|TRBV6-1|TRBD1|-
CASSAGTVNQPQHF
TGTGCCAGCAGTGCCGGGACAGTAAATCAGCCCCAGCATTTT
>TRBJ1-6|TRBV7-2|-|-
CASSPDFAPLHF
TGTGCCAGCAGCCCTGACTTTGCACCCCTCCACTTT
>TRBJ1-1|TRBV24-1|TRBD1|-
CATSERDSRTAFF
TGTGCCACCAGTGAACGGGACAGCCGAACTGCTTTCTTT
>TRBJ2-5|TRBV7-3|TRBD1|-
CASSPADRGRGETQYF
TGTGCCAGCAGCCCCGCTGACAGGGGGCGCGGGGAGACCCAGTACTTC
>TRBJ2-1|TRBV6-1|-|few
CASPPKGDKNNEQFF
TGTGCCAGCCCCCCCAAAGGGGACAAGAACAATGAGCAGTTCTTC
>TRBJ2-7|TRBV19|-|-
CASSTWLGGAYEQYF
TGTGCCAGTAGTACATGGTTGGGCGGGGCCTACGAGCAGTACTTC
>TRBJ1-2|TRBV20-1|-|few
CSAKPASDYGYTF
TGCAGTGCGAAGCCCGCATCCGACTATGGCTACACCTTC
>TRBJ2-7|TRBV7-2|-|-
CASKGYATYEQYF
TGTGCCAGCAAAGGGTACGCGACCTACGAGCAGTACTTC
>TRBJ1-2|TRBV6-1|TRBD1|-
CASKPGQDYGYTF
TGTGCCAGCAAGCCGGGACAGGACTATGGCTACACCTTC
>TRBJ2-7|TRBV20-1|-|few
CSARLNYEQYF
TGCAGTGCTAGGCTTAACTACGAGCAGTACTTC
>TRBJ2-7|TRBV4-1|-|-
CASSQALQPTYEQYF
TGCGCCAGCAGCCAAGCTCTACAACCTACCTACGAGCAGTACTTC
>TRBJ2-7|TRBV28|-|-
CASSSGSASPYEQYF
TGTGCCAGCAGCTCGGGAAGCGCTTCCCCCTACGAGCAGTACTTC
>TRBJ1-2|TRBV6-5|-|-
CASSYSSRGSANYGYTF
TGTGCCAGCAGTTACTCGAGCCGGGGATCGGCTAACTATGGCTACACCTTC
>TRBJ1-1|TRBV5-5|-|-
CASSLGTGRTEAFF
TGTGCCAGCAGCTTGGGTACCGGTAGGACTGAAGCTTTCTTT
>TRBJ1-2|TRBV2|TRBD1|-
CASNKDRGGYTF
TGTGCCAGCAACAAGGACAGGGGTGGCTACACCTTC
>TRBJ2-1|TRBV2|-|-
CASSGGGRFYNEQFF
TGTGCCAGCAGTGGAGGGGGGCGCTTCTACAATGAGCAGTTCTTC
>TRBJ2-7|TRBV27|TRBD1|few
CASRSQGAYEQYF
TGTGCCAGCAGGTCCCAGGGGGCCTACGAGCAGTACTTC
>TRBJ2-1|TRBV6-1|-|-
CASRGLGDSDEQFF
TGTGCCAGCAGAGGTTTAGGGGACTCGGATGAGCAGTTCTTC
>TRBJ1-6|TRBV19|-|-
CASSSQYNSPLHF
TGTGCCAGTAGTAGTCAGTATAATTCACCCCTCCACTTT
>TRBJ1-1|TRBV7-9|-|-
CASSFSQNTEAFF
TGTGCCAGCAGCTTTTCCCAGAACACTGAAGCTTTCTTT
>TRBJ2-7|TRBV7-9|-|few
CASSPTGTVYEQYF
TGCGCCAGCAGCCCGACCGGGACGGTTTACGAGCAGTACTTC
>TRBJ1-1|TRBV6-5|-|few
CASSYSRQKNTEAFF
TGTGCCAGCAGTTACTCGAGACAGAAGAACACTGAAGCTTTCTTT
>TRBJ2-3|TRBV19|TRBD1|few
CASSPRTGTGGDSDTQYF
TGTGCCAGTAGTCCCAGGACCGGGACAGGGGGCGATTCAGATACGCAGTATTTT
>TRBJ2-1|TRBV20-1|-|-
CSAGLYNEQFF
TGCAGTGCTGGTCTCTACAATGAGCAGTTCTTC
>TRBJ2-2|TRBV6-2/TRBV6-3|-|-
CASSYSIHKLIGELFF
TGTGCCAGCAGTTACTCGATTCATAAGCTCATCGGGGAGCTGTTTTTT
>TRBJ2-3|TRBV6-1|-|-
CASRRQLASTDTQYF
TGTGCCAGCAGACGACAGCTCGCTAGCACAGATACGCAGTATTTT
>TRBJ2-3|TRBV7-8|-|-
CASSLRVIASTDTQYF
TGTGCCAGCAGCCTCAGAGTGATCGCTAGCACAGATACGCAGTATTTT
>TRBJ1-1|TRBV6-4|-|few
CASSASLYTEAFF
TGTGCCAGCAGTGCCAGCCTCTACACTGAAGCTTTCTTT
>TRBJ2-5|TRBV20-1|TRBD2|few
CSAGPIAGGGETQYF
TGCAGTGCTGGCCCCATAGCGGGAGGGGGAGAGACCCAGTACTTC
>TRBJ1-1|TRBV2|-|-
CASRTGLATEAFF
TGTGCCAGCAGGACAGGCCTAGCCACTGAAGCTTTCTTT
>TRBJ2-7|TRBV20-1|-|-
CSARDPRGNSYEQYF
TGCAGTGCTAGAGATCCCAGAGGGAATTCGTACGAGCAGTACTTC
>TRBJ2-5|TRBV11-3|-|-
CASSLSSYLQETQYF
TGTGCCAGCAGCTTATCCAGTTACTTACAAGAGACCCAGTACTTC
>TRBJ2-7|TRBV7-6|-|few
CASSLRWAGRYEQYF
TGTGCCAGCAGCTTAAGGTGGGCAGGTCGGTACGAGCAGTACTTC
>TRBJ1-6|TRBV18|-|-
CASSLTGPGNSPLHF
TGTGCCAGCTCACTCACTGGGCCAGGGAACTCACCCCTCCACTTT
>TRBJ2-7|TRBV20-1|TRBD2|-
CSAKPISGAYYEQYF
TGCAGTGCTAAACCTATTAGCGGGGCTTACTACGAGCAGTACTTC
>TRBJ2-4|TRBV24-1|-|-
CATSAAELGKNIQYF
TGTGCCACCAGTGCCGCGGAGTTAGGCAAAAACATTCAGTACTTC
>TRBJ1-5|TRBV7-9|-|-
CASSPGPNSNQPQHF
TGTGCCAGCAGCCCGGGGCCTAATAGCAATCAGCCCCAGCATTTT
>TRBJ1-1|TRBV19|-|-
CASTLQGAPNTEAFF
TGTGCCAGTACCCTCCAAGGGGCGCCTAACACTGAAGCTTTCTTT
>TRBJ2-7|TRBV6-5|-|-
CASSYSRVTSYEQYF
TGTGCCAGCAGTTACTCACGGGTAACTTCCTACGAGCAGTACTTC
>TRBJ2-7|TRBV6-1|TRBD2|-
CASSTPGLAEYEQYF
TGTGCCAGCAGTACCCCGGGACTAGCGGAATACGAGCAGTACTTC
>TRBJ2-7|TRBV6-5|-|few
CASSYNGGSYEQYF
TGTGCCAGCAGTTACAACGGCGGTTCCTACGAGCAGTACTTC
>TRBJ2-1|TRBV20-1|TRBD2|-
CSAHRTSGGADEQFF
TGCAGTGCCCACCGGACTAGCGGGGGGGCCGATGAGCAGTTCTTC
>TRBJ1-1|TRBV4-1|-|-
CASSQGLGMSNTEAFF
TGCGCCAGCAGCCAAGGCTTAGGGATGTCGAACACTGAAGCTTTCTTT
>TRBJ1-6|TRBV20-1|-|few
CSARDLKAAYNSPLHF
TGCAGTGCTAGAGATTTGAAGGCGGCTTATAATTCACCCCTCCACTTT
>TRBJ1-1|TRBV6-1|-|-
CASSRGVWGVNTEAFF
TGTGCCAGCAGTAGAGGGGTATGGGGAGTGAACACTGAAGCTTTCTTT
>TRBJ1-6|TRBV5-4|-|-
CASSTIDGSPLHF
TGTGCCAGCAGCACTATCGACGGTTCACCCCTCCACTTT
>TRBJ2-1|TRBV19|TRBD1|-
CASSIETGGEEQFF
TGTGCCAGTAGTATAGAGACAGGGGGCGAAGAGCAGTTCTTC
>TRBJ2-3|TRBV11-1|-|-
CASSRNTDTQYF
TGTGCCAGCAGCCGAAACACAGATACGCAGTATTTT
>TRBJ2-1|TRBV7-6|TRBD2|-
CASSSLAGGEGNEQFF
TGTGCCAGCAGCTCTCTAGCGGGAGGAGAAGGTAATGAGCAGTTCTTC
>TRBJ1-5|TRBV2|-|-
CASRPDSGPQHF
TGTGCCAGCAGACCGGACTCGGGGCCCCAGCATTTT
>TRBJ2-3|TRBV6-2/TRBV6-3|TRBD1|-
CASTSGQGVEGTDTQYF
TGTGCCAGCACCTCCGGACAGGGGGTTGAGGGCACAGATACGCAGTATTTT
>TRBJ2-7|TRBV6-2/TRBV6-3|TRBD2|-
CASSYREVDEQYF
TGTGCCAGCAGTTACCGGGAGGTAGACGAGCAGTACTTC
>TRBJ1-6|TRBV27|-|few
CASSLALLGSPLHF
TGTGCCAGCAGCCTAGCCTTGCTTGGTTCACCCCTCCACTTT
>TRBJ1-2|TRBV28|-|once
CASSTTPYGYTF
TGTGCCAGCAGTACTACCCCCTATGGCTACACCTTC
>TRBJ2-3|TRBV18|TRBD2|-
CASSPGGGVTDTQYF
TGTGCCAGCTCACCCGGCGGGGGGGTTACAGATACGCAGTATTTT
>TRBJ2-5|TRBV27|-|-
CASSLARSSTQYF
TGTGCCAGCAGTTTAGCCCGGTCCTCCACCCAGTACTTC
>TRBJ1-2|TRBV6-2/TRBV6-3|-|-
CASYGGNYGYTF
TGTGCCAGCTACGGGGGTAACTATGGCTACACCTTC